The 8 T cell receptor beta chains presented below share a single source sample, sequenced in a study of cytomegalovirus exposure and HLA in healthy donors. Libraries were prepared by immunoSEQ multiplex PCR; TCRdb keeps only in-frame clonotypes and omits some of them. The table has 150,000 to 200,000 clones, just under 90% seen once. Specimen: PBMCs. The receptors come from a man between 18 and 35 years old in good health and CMV-seropositive.

In DNA form, the CDR3 reads TGTGCCAGCAGTTACAGGGCTGGTCAGCCCCAGCATTTT. It specifies CASSYRAGQPQHF. The genes are TRBV7-3 and TRBJ1-5, with D possibly matching TRBD1 (6 bases). V lost 6 bases and J 6 bases, leaving 12 bases between the germline ends. Germline CDR1 reads SGHTA; CDR2 reads FQGTGA. This CDR3 region has 13 residues. Based on the CDR3 plus reference TRBV7-3 and TRBJ1-5, the full variable domain is GAGVSQTPSNKVTEKGKYVELRCDPISGHTALYWYRQSLGQGPEFLIYFQGTGAADDSGLPNDRFFAVRPEGSVSTLKIQRTERGDSAVYLCASSYRAGQPQHFGDGTRLSIL.

The chain links TRBV6-1 to TRBJ2-7; TRBD1 aligns across 8 bases. The germline gives CDR1 MNHNS, CDR2 SASEGT. The trim removed 7 bases at V and 6 bases at J, leaving 8 bases unmatched. The CDR3 has 13 amino acids. The CDR3 region has the DNA TGTGCCAGCATGGCACAGGGGGTTGGCGAGCAGTACTTC. This sequence encodes CASMAQGVGEQYF.

J is TRBJ2-7 and V is TRBV6-5; no clear D. The CDR3 covers 12 residues. Germline V gene data show CDR1 as MNHEY and CDR2 as SVGAGI. Trimming took off 6 bases at V and 2 bases at J, with 8 bases between the two ends. CDR3 region: CASRHKTYEQYF. CDR3 bases: TGTGCCAGCAGACATAAAACCTACGAGCAGTACTTC.

V usage is TRBV11-2 and J usage is TRBJ2-7; 10 positions match TRBD2. Trimming took 4 bases from V and 3 from J; bases not matched to a gene: 3. CDR1 is SGHAT, CDR2 FQNNGV, per germline. The CDR3 length is 14 residues. CDR3 residues: CASSSRTSGYEQYF. CDR3 sequence (DNA): TGTGCCAGCAGCTCTCGGACTAGCGGCTACGAGCAGTACTTC.

This chain joins TRBV4-2 and TRBJ2-7; TRBD1 is a possible D gene (5 bases). Trimming shortened V by 0 bases and J by 0 bases, and 12 bases separated the two germline ends. CDR1 is LGHNA, CDR2 YNFKEQ, per germline. The CDR3 has 16 residues. CDR3 protein: CASSQDHRQSSYEQYF. In DNA form, the CDR3 reads TGTGCCAGCAGCCAAGATCACCGACAGAGCTCCTACGAGCAGTACTTC.

V is TRBV2 and J is TRBJ1-2, with TRBD1 identical over 12 bases. The CDR3 consists of 19 residues. CDR1 and CDR2 (germline): SNHLY, FYNNEI. The V gene end was trimmed by 9 bases and the J gene end by 1 base; junction bases not matched to a gene: 18. As DNA, the CDR3 is TGTGCCAGGCAGCCTCCCTTGGGCGGGACAGGGGGCCTTAACTATGGCTACACCTTC. This codes for CARQPPLGGTGGLNYGYTF.

The chain couples TRBV19 to TRBJ2-3; 10 bases fit TRBD2. With V trimmed by 5 bases and J by 2 bases, 7 bases remained unmatched. CDR1 and CDR2 (germline): LNHDA, SQIVND (reference sequence). This CDR3 comprises 16 residues. In DNA form, the CDR3 reads TGTGCCAGTAGTCTGGGACTAGCGCAACACACAGATACGCAGTATTTT. It encodes CASSLGLAQHTDTQYF.

A single count supports this clone. The chain's CDR3 is CASSGPGLAGLDTQYF. The CDR3 DNA is TGTGCCAGCAGCGGACCCGGACTAGCGGGATTAGATACGCAGTATTTT. This chain connects TRBV9 to TRBJ2-3; 12 bases align to TRBD2. The V segment lost 3 bases and the J segment 5 bases; nucleotides outside the gene matches: 7. The CDR3 spans 16 residues. Germline V gene data show CDR1 as SGDLS and CDR2 as YYNGEE.